Listed here are 30 T cell receptor beta chains from one sample, sequenced in a study of memory CD4+ T cells and cytomegalovirus serostatus. The sort gate was single viable CD3+CD4+CD8-CD45RO+ cells for memory CD4+ T cells. Profiling relied on immunoSEQ multiplex PCR, and the TCRdb table lists in-frame clones only, not all of them. The sample holds tens of thousands of clones, about 76% seen once. Sequences were obtained from memory CD4+ T cells from blood. These receptor sequences come from an adult in good health and CMV-seropositive.

The rearrangement uses TRBV6-1 and TRBJ2-7; D tentatively reads TRBD1 or TRBD2 (5 bases each). Germline CDR1 and CDR2: MNHNS and SASEGT. The CDR3 totals 14 residues. Deletions cut 3 bases from V and 3 bases from J, with 12 bases between. The CDR3 spells CASSDRDRNYEQYF. DNA for the CDR3: TGTGCCAGCAGTGACCGGGACCGCAACTACGAGCAGTACTTC.

J is TRBJ2-3 and V is TRBV5-1; D gene ambiguous. The CDR3 loop spans 14 amino acids. Trimming took 2 bases from V and 1 from J, leaving 8 bases between them. In germline, CDR1 is SGHRS, CDR2 YFSETQ. Here the CDR3 DNA reads TGCGCCAGCAGCTTTAGTGGTCGCACAGATACGCAGTATTTT. Translating gives CASSFSGRTDTQYF.

The table lists this clone with a count of one. The gene calls are TRBV18 and TRBJ2-3; TRBD2 matches 14 bases. Germline CDR1 is KGHSH and CDR2 is LQKENI. Trimming at V came to 5 bases and at J to 6 bases, leaving 7 bases not matched to a gene. The length of the CDR3 is 16 residues. The CDR3 is CASSTGLAGAEDTQYF. CDR3 sequence (DNA): TGTGCCAGCTCAACGGGACTAGCGGGGGCGGAGGATACGCAGTATTTT.

The sample holds one count of this clone. The sample contains more than one DNA sequence encoding this CDR3. The CDR3: CASSISGPSSGANVLTF. CDR3 sequence (DNA): TGTGCCAGTAGTATCTCAGGTCCCAGCTCTGGGGCCAACGTCCTGACTTTC. The V and J genes are TRBV19 and TRBJ2-6; D uncertain. The V end was cut by 3 bases, the J end by 0 bases, with 12 bases between. CDR1 LNHDA and CDR2 SQIVND come from the germline V gene (reference sequence). The CDR3 extends over 17 amino acids.

This clone appeared a few times. The genes are TRBV21-1 and TRBJ2-7; the D call in the table, TRBD2, was not verified against the DNA. TRBV21-1 is designated a pseudogene. This CDR3 is 15 amino acids long. The CDR3 protein is CASSPPGEEDYEQYF. The CDR3 DNA sequence: TGTGCCAGCAGCCCCCCGGGGGAAGAAGACTACGAGCAGTACTTC.

This chain uses TRBV6-6 with TRBJ2-7; TRBD1 agrees at 7 bases. With V trimmed by 2 bases and J by 2 bases, 9 bases remained unmatched. The germline gives CDR1 MNHNY, CDR2 SVGAGI (reference sequence). The CDR3 spans 16 residues. CDR3 nucleotides: TGTGCCAGCAGTTACCCAACGACAGGGCCAACCTACGAGCAGTACTTC. Translating it yields CASSYPTTGPTYEQYF.

V and J are TRBV15 and TRBJ2-5; 8 bases are shared with TRBD1. The germline V gene encodes CDR1 LNHNV and CDR2 YYDKDF (reference sequence). Trimming cost V 1 base and J 5 bases; bases outside gene matches: 6. This CDR3 is 15 amino acids long. Here the CDR3 reads CATSRARTGTETQYF. The CDR3 DNA is TGTGCCACCAGCAGAGCCCGGACAGGGACGGAGACCCAGTACTTC. Based on the CDR3 plus reference TRBV15 and TRBJ2-5, the full variable domain is DAMVIQNPRYQVTQFGKPVTLSCSQTLNHNVMYWYQQKSSQAPKLLFHYYDKDFNNEADTPDNFQSRRPNTSFCFLDIRSPGLGDTAMYLCATSRARTGTETQYFGPGTRLLVL.

The CDR3 DNA reads as TGTGCCTGGAGTTCGGGCCAATGGGATACGCAGTATTTT. Translating gives CAWSSGQWDTQYF. The chain combines TRBV30 with TRBJ2-3; D gene ambiguous. Trimming took 2 bases from V and 6 from J, leaving 12 bases between them. The CDR3 runs to 13 residues. Germline V CDR1 and CDR2: GTSNPN, SVGIG (reference sequence).

Concerning this clone: An end of the junction does not agree with germline; a read error may underlie this. This sample also contains other DNA sequences that code for the same CDR3. The rearrangement joins TRBV19 to TRBJ1-2; D call uncertain. This CDR3 is built from 15 residues. Germline CDR1 LNHDA, CDR2 SQIVND (reference sequence). The CDR3 is CASSSTQRPHYGYTF. In nucleotides, the CDR3 is TGCGCCAGTAGTTCAACACAGCGCCCTCACTATGGCTACACCTTC.

The chain uses TRBV29-1 and TRBJ2-2, with TRBD1 as a possible D gene (5 bases). CDR1 is SQVTM and CDR2 is ANQGSEA in the germline V gene. The CDR3 has 13 residues. V shed 6 bases and J shed 5 bases, with 13 bases lying between them. The CDR3, as DNA: TGCAGCGTGAGACAGACCTCGACCGGGGAGCTGTTTTTT. It is translated as CSVRQTSTGELFF.

The V call is TRBV6-6, the J call TRBJ1-6; 7 bases fit TRBD1. Germline trimming cut 2 bases from V and 9 bases from J; bases unmatched to any gene: 1. The CDR3 is 13 amino acids. CDR1 is MNHNY, CDR2 SVGAGI, per germline (reference sequence). CDR3 nucleotide sequence: TGTGCCAGCAGTTACGAGGGGGCTTCACCCCTCCACTTT. Translating it yields CASSYEGASPLHF.

In this sample, this clone turned up a few times. This chain uses TRBV19 with TRBJ1-1; a weak D match, TRBD1 (6 bases). Germline V gene data show CDR1 as LNHDA and CDR2 as SQIVND (reference sequence). This CDR3 has 14 amino acids. V was pared by 4 bases and J by 7 bases, with 16 bases between. CDR3 sequence (DNA): TGTGCCAGTAGTACCAGGAGCGACAGGCTTGAAGCTTTCTTT. This sequence encodes CASSTRSDRLEAFF.

The chain uses TRBV2 and TRBJ2-7; D is tentatively TRBD1 or TRBD2 (7 bases each). V gave up 7 bases and J gave up 4 bases, with 14 bases separating them. Looked up from germline, CDR1 is SNHLY and CDR2 is FYNNEI. The CDR3 covers 13 residues. The CDR3 bases are TGTGCCAGCACCCGACAGGGAGGGTACGAGCAGTACTTC. It encodes CASTRQGGYEQYF.

This chain links TRBV13 with TRBJ1-2; tentative D call: TRBD1 (6 bases). This CDR3 spans 14 amino acids. Trimming took off 4 bases at V and 3 bases at J, with 12 bases between the two ends. Germline V gives CDR1 PRHDT, CDR2 FYEKMQ (reference sequence). CDR3 region: CASSSRTADYGYTF. CDR3 coding DNA: TGTGCCAGCAGCTCGCGGACAGCCGACTATGGCTACACCTTC.

The chain combines TRBV30 with TRBJ1-5; 7 bases fit TRBD1. The germline V gene encodes CDR1 GTSNPN and CDR2 SVGIG (reference sequence). This CDR3 spans 15 amino acids. The trim removed 4 bases at V and 6 bases at J, leaving 12 bases unmatched. The DNA of the CDR3 is TGTGCCTGGAAGGAAGACAGGGTTGGGGGTCAGCCCCAGCATTTT. Its protein product is CAWKEDRVGGQPQHF.

The chain uses TRBV19 and TRBJ2-7; 7 bases line up with TRBD2. This CDR3 comprises 14 residues. CDR1 and CDR2 (germline): LNHDA, SQIVND (reference sequence). J was trimmed by 6 bases and V by 1 base; bases with no gene match: 6. The CDR3 spells CASSIGSGTTEQYF. The CDR3 coding sequence is TGTGCCAGTAGTATAGGCAGCGGGACCACCGAGCAGTACTTC.

J is TRBJ2-5 and V is TRBV29-1; D gene unclear. CDR1 SQVTM and CDR2 ANQGSEA come from the germline V gene. The CDR3 covers 13 residues. Between the trimmed V and J ends, which lost 4 bases and 5 bases, there was a span of 14 bases. DNA of the CDR3: TGCAGCGTTGGTGGGCAGTTAGGGGAGACCCAGTACTTC. Translating it yields CSVGGQLGETQYF.

The chain employs TRBV10-3 and TRBJ2-2, with D maybe TRBD1 (6 bases). V lost 6 bases and J 5 bases, leaving 10 bases between the germline ends. The germline gives CDR1 ENHRY, CDR2 SYGVKD. The CDR3 loop spans 13 amino acids. This CDR3 reads CAIRQGITGELFF. DNA of the CDR3: TGTGCCATCAGACAGGGTATAACCGGGGAGCTGTTTTTT.

The CDR3 is CASAIGRGEKLFF. CDR3 bases: TGTGCCAGCGCCATTGGGCGCGGAGAAAAACTGTTTTTT. The chain couples TRBV6-1 to TRBJ1-4; no clear D. The CDR3 spans 13 residues. Germline-derived CDR1 and CDR2 are MNHNS and SASEGT. V lost 8 bases to trimming and J lost 8 bases, with 15 bases between them.

The chain uses TRBV20-1 and TRBJ2-5; D uncertain. CDR1 is DFQATT and CDR2 is SNEGSKA in the germline V gene (reference sequence). This CDR3 contains 10 residues. Trimming shortened V by 5 bases and J by 3 bases, and 4 bases separated the two germline ends. CDR3 bases: TGCAGTGCTTACGAAGAGACCCAGTACTTC. Translating it yields CSAYEETQYF.

The chain combines TRBV5-1 with TRBJ2-3; D is possibly TRBD2 (6 bases). In germline, CDR1 is SGHRS, CDR2 YFSETQ. V was shortened by 4 bases and J by 5 bases, with 20 bases between the two germline ends. This CDR3 has 16 amino acids. This CDR3 reads CASSTEGRGWGDTQYF. CDR3 DNA sequence: TGCGCCAGCAGCACAGAAGGACGGGGGTGGGGAGATACGCAGTATTTT.

The chain recombines TRBV10-1 with TRBJ2-1; a weak D match, TRBD2 (7 bases). Germline lookup yields CDR1 WNHNN and CDR2 SYGVQD (reference sequence). Trimming took off 4 bases at V and 6 bases at J, with 13 bases between the two ends. The CDR3 length is 14 residues. In DNA form, the CDR3 reads TGCGCCAGCAGTGTTGGGGGGGCGGGCAATGAGCAGTTCTTC. This translates into CASSVGGAGNEQFF.

This chain connects TRBV9 to TRBJ2-3, with 9 positions matching TRBD2. The CDR3 is made up of 17 amino acids. Trimming took 4 bases from V and 1 from J; bases not matched to a gene: 10. CDR1 and CDR2 from the germline V gene are SGDLS and YYNGEE. The CDR3 bases are TGTGCCAGCAGCTCGAACAGAGCGGGAGGACGCACAGATACGCAGTATTTT. It yields the protein CASSSNRAGGRTDTQYF.

V usage is TRBV5-1 and J usage is TRBJ1-1; TRBD1 agrees at 7 bases. The CDR3 spans 15 residues. Germline CDR1 reads SGHRS; CDR2 reads YFSETQ. V dropped 4 bases and J dropped 0; count of bases not matched to a gene: 6. CDR3 sequence reads: CASSGTTGMNTEAFF. As DNA, the CDR3 is TGCGCCAGCAGCGGGACGACAGGGATGAACACTGAAGCTTTCTTT.

The gene calls are TRBV9 and TRBJ1-1, with 7 bases fitting TRBD1. In germline, CDR1 is SGDLS, CDR2 YYNGEE. The CDR3 totals 16 residues. Trimming removed 0 bases from V and 3 bases from J; junction bases left unmatched: 8. CDR3 sequence: CASSVAQGSLDTEAFF. CDR3 nucleotide sequence: TGTGCCAGCAGCGTAGCACAGGGGAGTTTGGACACTGAAGCTTTCTTT.

This clone was seen once. The chain joins TRBV7-2 to TRBJ2-5, with 9 bases lining up with TRBD2. The CDR3 extends over 14 amino acids. The V gene end was trimmed by 1 base and the J gene end by 4 bases; junction bases not matched to a gene: 1. CDR1 and CDR2 from the germline V gene are SGHTA and FQGNSA. The DNA of the CDR3 is TGTGCCAGCAGCTTAGGCGGGGGGGCAGAGACCCAGTACTTC. Its protein is CASSLGGGAETQYF.

The chain has TRBV5-1 and TRBJ2-7; D remains unclear. The CDR3 sequence is 12 residues long. Germline CDR1 and CDR2: SGHRS and YFSETQ. Deletions cut 8 bases from V and 4 bases from J, with 13 bases between. Here the CDR3 reads CASRVDGYEQYF. In DNA form, the CDR3 reads TGCGCCAGTCGGGTGGACGGGTACGAGCAGTACTTC.

This rearrangement joins TRBV5-1 to TRBJ2-5; tentatively, D is TRBD2 (5 bases). Germline CDR1 and CDR2: SGHRS and YFSETQ. V lost 1 base and J 3 bases, leaving 13 bases between the germline ends. This CDR3 region has 15 residues. In nucleotides, the CDR3 is TGCGCCAGCAGCTTGTTAATAGAGGGTAAAGAGACCCAGTACTTC. This translates into CASSLLIEGKETQYF. Looking up the rest from reference TRBV5-1 and TRBJ2-5 gives the full variable domain: KAGVTQTPRYLIKTRGQQVTLSCSPISGHRSVSWYQQTPGQGLQFLFEYFSETQRNKGNFPGRFSGRQFSNSRSEMNVSTLELGDSALYLCASSLLIEGKETQYFGPGTRLLVL.

V usage is TRBV7-2 and J usage is TRBJ2-5; D is possibly TRBD2 (6 bases). The ends were cut back, 5 bases at V and 7 bases at J, with 20 bases in the middle. Per germline, CDR1 SGHTA and CDR2 FQGNSA. The CDR3 runs to 15 residues. CDR3 DNA sequence: TGTGCCAGCAGCGGGACTCTTGGCGCAGATGGGACCCAGTACTTC. Amino acids: CASSGTLGADGTQYF.

The chain joins TRBV29-1 to TRBJ1-4; D remains unclear. The V gene lost 2 bases and the J gene lost 7 bases, with 8 bases spanning the gap. The CDR3 sequence is 12 residues long. Germline V gene sequence: CDR1 SQVTM, CDR2 ANQGSEA. CDR3 nucleotide sequence: TGCAGCGTTGAAAAGGGAGGTGAAAAACTGTTTTTT. This translates into CSVEKGGEKLFF.